What follows are 24 T cell receptor beta chains derived from one specimen sequenced in a study of T cell changes during pregnancy in multiple sclerosis. Measured with immunoSEQ multiplex PCR; TCRdb has only the in-frame clones, and not every one. Altogether 58,000 or so clones are present, approximately 90% being singletons, with the ten largest covering roughly 2.3%. The sample was peripheral blood, taken in the first trimester of pregnancy. The receptors come from a female donor with multiple sclerosis, enrolled in a pregnancy study.

The rearrangement uses TRBV4-3 and TRBJ2-7, with 8 bases lining up with TRBD1. The CDR3 has 16 residues. CDR1 LGHNA and CDR2 YSLEER come from the germline V gene. With V trimmed by 1 base and J by 3 bases, 8 bases remained unmatched. CDR3 residues: CASSQAGGSVSYEQYF. The CDR3 nucleotides are TGCGCCAGCAGCCAAGCAGGGGGCTCGGTTAGCTACGAGCAGTACTTC.

The chain joins TRBV5-1 to TRBJ2-2, with a weak D call TRBD2 (5 bases). V was trimmed by 0 bases and J by 6 bases, leaving 9 bases between them. The CDR3 runs to 14 residues. Germline V CDR1 and CDR2: SGHRS, YFSETQ. CDR3 nucleotide sequence: TGCGCCAGCAGCTTGGCAGCCGGGGCCGGGGAGCTGTTTTTT. It encodes CASSLAAGAGELFF. The full variable domain, with the rest looked up from reference TRBV5-1 and TRBJ2-2, is KAGVTQTPRYLIKTRGQQVTLSCSPISGHRSVSWYQQTPGQGLQFLFEYFSETQRNKGNFPGRFSGRQFSNSRSEMNVSTLELGDSALYLCASSLAAGAGELFFGEGSRLTVL.

The rearrangement joins TRBV7-2 to TRBJ2-4, with D possibly being TRBD1 (5 bases). This CDR3 is built from 15 residues. CDR1 is SGHTA and CDR2 is FQGNSA in the germline V gene. Deletions cut 2 bases from V and 6 bases from J, with 14 bases between. For the CDR3, the DNA is TGTGCCAGCAGCTTAAATAGACAGACGATAAACATTCAGTACTTC. It encodes CASSLNRQTINIQYF.

The chain couples TRBV10-3 to TRBJ2-5; 10 nucleotides align to TRBD1. Germline assignment: CDR1 ENHRY and CDR2 SYGVKD. The CDR3 totals 15 residues. V was pared by 4 bases and J by 5 bases, with 7 bases of the junction left unmatched. For the CDR3, the DNA is TGTGCCATCAGTGCCGGGACAGGGGTCTCGGAGACCCAGTACTTC. This gives the protein CAISAGTGVSETQYF.

For the CDR3, the DNA is TGTGCCAGCAGGGCGGAGTGTGTCAATCAGCCCCAGCATTTT. Its protein product is CASRAECVNQPQHF. This rearrangement joins TRBV21-1 to TRBJ1-5. TRBV21-1 is shown as a pseudogene. The CDR3 runs to 14 residues.

Regarding this clone: At one end the junction does not follow the germline gene, possibly because of a read error. The J gene is TRBJ2-2, the V gene TRBV7-3; 10 bases fit TRBD2. Germline CDR1 SGHTA, CDR2 FQGTGA. CDR3 length equals 16 residues. CDR3 in amino acids: CASSLTSGVNTGELFF. DNA for the CDR3: TGTGCCAGCAGCCTAACTAGCGGGGTTAACACCGGGGAGCTGTTTTTT.

J is TRBJ1-2 and V is TRBV28; maybe TRBD1 (6 bases). The CDR3 has 16 amino acids. Germline V gives CDR1 MDHEN, CDR2 SYDVKM. V was clipped by 6 bases and J by 4 bases, with 21 bases between them. In DNA form, the CDR3 reads TGTGCCAGCAGGGCAGGGACACCCTGGCCCAGCTATGGCTACACCTTC. Translating it yields CASRAGTPWPSYGYTF.

The chain uses TRBV27 and TRBJ2-5, with D unclear. V dropped 4 bases and J dropped 2 bases, with 5 bases sitting between them. CDR3 length: 12 residues. Looked up from germline, CDR1 is MNHEY and CDR2 is SMNVEV (reference sequence). The CDR3 reads CASSSSQETQYF. Written as DNA, the CDR3 is TGTGCCAGCAGTTCGAGTCAAGAGACCCAGTACTTC.

The gene calls are TRBV4-3 and TRBJ2-7; 8 bases match TRBD1. The CDR3 has 14 residues. Per germline, CDR1 LGHNA and CDR2 YSLEER. V gave up 0 bases and J gave up 4 bases; unmatched junction bases: 2. CDR3 DNA: TGCGCCAGCAGCCAAGACAGGGGGCAGTACGAGCAGTACTTC. Protein sequence: CASSQDRGQYEQYF.

This clone was found once. V gene TRBV6-1 combines with J gene TRBJ1-5; D might be TRBD1 (5 bases). Trimming took off 5 bases at V and 3 bases at J, with 11 bases between the two ends. This CDR3 comprises 14 residues. Germline V gives CDR1 MNHNS, CDR2 SASEGT. The CDR3 sequence: CASSLSGANQPQHF. CDR3 bases: TGTGCCAGCAGTTTATCTGGGGCCAATCAGCCCCAGCATTTT.

This rearrangement joins TRBV9 to TRBJ2-3; 8 bases are a match to TRBD2. The CDR3 is 15 residues long. V trimming: 2 bases; J trimming: 4 bases; junction bases outside the gene matches: 6. From germline, CDR1 is SGDLS and CDR2 YYNGEE. The CDR3 DNA reads TGTGCCAGCAGCGTTGTCGGGAGGGTGGCAGATACGCAGTATTTT. Residues: CASSVVGRVADTQYF.

The chain combines TRBV4-1 with TRBJ1-1; D is perhaps TRBD1 (6 bases). V was pared by 6 bases and J by 10 bases, with 18 bases between. There are 13 residues in the CDR3. In germline, CDR1 is MGHRA, CDR2 YSYEKL. The CDR3 sequence: CASSNQGRQIAFF. DNA for the CDR3: TGCGCCAGCAGTAACCAGGGGCGCCAAATAGCTTTCTTT.

The chain combines TRBV19 with TRBJ2-1; no definite D call. The CDR3 totals 14 residues. Germline CDR1 is LNHDA and CDR2 is SQIVND (reference sequence). V gave up 1 base and J gave up 9 bases, with 13 bases separating them. Here the CDR3 DNA reads TGTGCCAGTAGTATAGGCGTCTCCGCTGGTGAGCAGTTCTTC. Encoded protein: CASSIGVSAGEQFF.

This rearrangement joins TRBV7-9 to TRBJ2-5, with 7 bases matching TRBD1. The CDR3 length is 15 residues. With V trimmed by 1 base and J by 5 bases, 7 bases remained unmatched. Germline CDR1 SEHNR, CDR2 FQNEAQ (reference sequence). The CDR3 DNA sequence: TGTGCCAGCAGCTTAGTGTCAGGACAGGCGGAGACCCAGTACTTC. Protein sequence: CASSLVSGQAETQYF.

The chain combines TRBV5-6 with TRBJ1-3; D gene uncertain. Germline CDR1 reads SGHDT; CDR2 reads YYEEEE. Trimming pared 1 base from V and 4 bases from J, leaving 9 bases between. This CDR3 has 14 residues. CDR3 DNA: TGTGCCAGCAGCTTGAATCTCCCCGGAAACACCATATATTTT. This gives the protein CASSLNLPGNTIYF.

The chain joins TRBV5-1 to TRBJ2-1, with D possibly being TRBD1 (6 bases). Germline V gene sequence: CDR1 SGHRS, CDR2 YFSETQ. Trimming pared 4 bases from V and 7 bases from J, leaving 18 bases between. CDR3 length: 15 residues. CDR3 region: CASSQPGQPLNEQFF. The CDR3 coding sequence is TGCGCCAGCAGCCAGCCGGGACAACCTTTAAATGAGCAGTTCTTC.

The V gene is TRBV5-1, the J gene TRBJ2-7; 9 nucleotides agree with TRBD2. V was pared by 6 bases and J by 0 bases, with 10 bases of the junction left unmatched. Germline CDR1 and CDR2: SGHRS and YFSETQ. The CDR3 loop spans 16 amino acids. The CDR3 region has the DNA TGCGCCAGCACCGTTAGCGGGAGAGGCAGCTCCTACGAGCAGTACTTC. Amino acid sequence: CASTVSGRGSSYEQYF.

The chain has TRBV6-5 and TRBJ1-5, with unresolved D. The germline V gene has CDR1 MNHEY and CDR2 SVGAGI. V was clipped by 7 bases and J by 3 bases, with 13 bases between them. The CDR3 is 14 residues long. The CDR3 DNA is TGTGCCAGCAAAGACGGGAGTTCCAATCAGCCCCAGCATTTT. Its protein product is CASKDGSSNQPQHF.

The chain joins TRBV11-2 to TRBJ2-3; 8 bases match TRBD2. After removal of 2 bases from V and 4 bases from J, the junction contained 5 bases not matched to a gene. This CDR3 is built from 15 residues. Germline CDR1 reads SGHAT; CDR2 reads FQNNGV. CDR3 sequence (DNA): TGTGCCAGCAGCTTAACCGGGAGGGACCCAGATACGCAGTATTTT. Translated, it gives CASSLTGRDPDTQYF.

This clone was found once. J is TRBJ2-7 and V is TRBV29-1, with TRBD1 identical over 9 bases. This CDR3 spans 13 amino acids. Unmatched junction bases numbered 10, after V lost 7 bases and J lost 6 bases. Germline lookup yields CDR1 SQVTM and CDR2 ANQGSEA. CDR3 in amino acids: CSGADRGGGEQYF. Here the CDR3 DNA reads TGCAGCGGAGCTGACAGGGGGGGAGGCGAGCAGTACTTC.

The chain couples TRBV4-2 to TRBJ2-2; weak D call: TRBD2 (6 bases). Trimming took 0 bases from V and 3 from J, leaving 20 bases between them. The CDR3 consists of 19 residues. Germline V gene data show CDR1 as LGHNA and CDR2 as YNFKEQ. The CDR3 here is CASSQEGGLTVTYTGELFF. CDR3 DNA: TGTGCCAGCAGCCAAGAGGGGGGACTGACGGTCACGTACACCGGGGAGCTGTTTTTT.

V and J are TRBV11-3 and TRBJ2-1; D remains unclear. In germline, CDR1 is SGHNT, CDR2 YENEEA. CDR3 length: 13 amino acids. Deletions cut 5 bases from V and 6 bases from J, with 11 bases between. DNA for the CDR3: TGTGCCAGCAGCCCAAAAATGTCCAATGAGCAGTTCTTC. It encodes CASSPKMSNEQFF.

The rearrangement joins TRBV19 to TRBJ2-1, with D possibly being TRBD2 (6 bases). Germline loops: CDR1 LNHDA, CDR2 SQIVND (reference sequence). With 3 bases removed from V and 2 bases from J, the gap between germline ends came to 11 bases. The CDR3 consists of 15 residues. CDR3: CASSIGSRTYNEQFF. Here the CDR3 DNA reads TGTGCCAGTAGTATCGGGAGTAGGACCTACAATGAGCAGTTCTTC.

V usage is TRBV7-9 and J usage is TRBJ1-2; possible D gene TRBD1, 5 bases. The CDR3 covers 13 residues. Trimming cost V 5 bases and J 4 bases, with 11 bases left between them. Germline CDR1 and CDR2: SEHNR and FQNEAQ (reference sequence). CDR3 sequence (DNA): TGTGCCAGCAGCGGAACAGGAAGCTATGGCTACACCTTC. Translated, it gives CASSGTGSYGYTF.